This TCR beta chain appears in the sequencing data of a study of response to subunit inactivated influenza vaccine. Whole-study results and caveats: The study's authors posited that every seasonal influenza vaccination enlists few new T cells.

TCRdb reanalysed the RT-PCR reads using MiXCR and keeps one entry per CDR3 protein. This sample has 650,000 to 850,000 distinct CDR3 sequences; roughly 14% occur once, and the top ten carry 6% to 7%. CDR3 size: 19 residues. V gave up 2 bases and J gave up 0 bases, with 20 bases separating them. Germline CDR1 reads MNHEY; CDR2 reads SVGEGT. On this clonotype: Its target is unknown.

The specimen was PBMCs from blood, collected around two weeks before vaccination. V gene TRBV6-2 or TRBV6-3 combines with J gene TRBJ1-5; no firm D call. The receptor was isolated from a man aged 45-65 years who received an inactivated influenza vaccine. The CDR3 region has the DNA TGTGCCAGCAGTTACGGATTTGGGCAGGCCGGCTATAGCAATCAGCCCCAGCATTTT. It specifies CASSYGFGQAGYSNQPQHF.